This T cell receptor (beta chain) was sequenced for a study of spatial heterogeneity in lung cancer. The study's findings and limits: The study found that expanded intratumoral alpha and beta TCR counts tracked tumor mutation counts.

This clonotype was seen ten or more times. Its target is unknown. Time point specified: sample taken at primary tumor resection. The donors, approximately 66 patients with untreated early-stage non-small cell lung cancer, provided the samples. Frozen PBMC, nontumor lung or tumor provided whole RNA, which was sequenced unsorted. Unique molecular identifiers tagged every individual TCR cDNA molecule. TCRdb itself ran the 5' RACE reads through MiXCR, one entry per CDR3 protein. The data contain 7,500 to 10,000 distinct CDR3 sequences, approximately 8% of them seen just once; the ten biggest clones take up over 20%. The CDR3 is 14 residues long. V lost 4 bases and J lost 8, with 15 bases in between. CDR1 SEHNR and CDR2 FQNEAQ come from the germline V gene (reference sequence).

This chain links TRBV7-9 with TRBJ2-1; D is uncertain. The sequences come from lung tumor tissue, collected at surgery. This TCR was sampled from a male donor with early-stage non-small cell lung cancer. For the CDR3, the DNA is TGTGCCAGCAGCTCGTGGAGAAGCGTCGATGAGCAGTTCTTC. It translates to CASSSWRSVDEQFF.